The 15 T cell receptor beta chains in this list originate from one sample, sequenced in a study of CD8+ T cells in alopecia areata. It was cDNA, reverse transcribed from extracted RNA, that served as the sequencing template. Clones were read by immunoSEQ multiplex PCR, and TCRdb kept only the in-frame ones, dropping some. The profile shows roughly 200,000 clones, about 63% of them singletons. The sample consisted of CD4+ T cells sorted from blood, taken at week 0. The receptors here all came from a human donor with alopecia areata.

V and J are TRBV29-1 and TRBJ1-5; 7 positions agree with TRBD1. The CDR3 extends over 13 amino acids. CDR1 SQVTM and CDR2 ANQGSEA come from the germline V gene. The junction had 7 bases not matched to a gene; V was cut back by 7 bases and J by 4 bases. CDR3 DNA: TGCAGCGCCCAGGGACAGACTAATCAGCCCCAGCATTTT. It specifies CSAQGQTNQPQHF. Full variable domain (rest looked up from reference TRBV29-1 and TRBJ1-5): SAVISQKPSRDICQRGTSLTIQCQVDSQVTMMFWYRQQPGQSLTLIATANQGSEATYESGFVIDKFPISRPNLTFSTLTVSNMSPEDSSIYLCSAQGQTNQPQHFGDGTRLSIL.

This chain uses TRBV30 with TRBJ1-2; tentative D call: TRBD1 (5 bases). The germline V and J ends were trimmed by 3 bases and 7 bases, with 18 bases remaining between them. The CDR3 is 14 amino acids. Per the germline V gene, CDR1 is GTSNPN and CDR2 is SVGIG (reference sequence). CDR3 in DNA: TGTGCCTGGAGCGCCTTTAGCCGGGGGGTTGGCTACACCTTC. Its translation is CAWSAFSRGVGYTF.

This rearrangement joins TRBV7-8 to TRBJ1-2, with TRBD1 identical over 7 bases. V lost 5 bases, J lost 4 bases, and 4 bases stayed unmatched. CDR3 size: 13 residues. CDR1 and CDR2 from the germline V gene are SGHVS and FQNEAQ. The DNA of the CDR3 is TGTGCCAGCAGCCTGGGACAGTCCTATGGCTACACCTTC. Translated: CASSLGQSYGYTF.

This chain joins TRBV7-9 and TRBJ1-6; D is unresolved. Germline assignment: CDR1 SEHNR and CDR2 FQNEAQ (reference sequence). V lost 2 bases and J 7 bases, leaving 9 bases between the germline ends. The CDR3 is 14 amino acids. This CDR3 reads CASSLLEGNSPLHF. The CDR3 nucleotides are TGTGCCAGCAGCTTACTGGAAGGCAATTCACCCCTCCACTTT.

The CDR3 here is CASSQTGGSYNEQFF. The CDR3 DNA reads TGTGCCAGCAGTCAGACAGGGGGCTCCTACAATGAGCAGTTCTTC. The chain employs TRBV7-2 and TRBJ2-1; 9 nucleotides line up with TRBD1. Trimming cost V 6 bases and J 0 bases; bases outside gene matches: 3. The CDR3 runs 15 residues. Germline lookup yields CDR1 SGHTA and CDR2 FQGNSA.

The chain is built from TRBV4-2 and TRBJ1-1; no definite D call. The CDR3 is 13 residues long. Per germline, CDR1 LGHNA and CDR2 YNFKEQ. The ends were cut back, 0 bases at V and 0 bases at J, with 2 bases in the middle. DNA for the CDR3: TGTGCCAGCAGCCAAGATATGAACACTGAAGCTTTCTTT. This encodes CASSQDMNTEAFF.

The chain couples TRBV27 to TRBJ1-5, with D possibly TRBD1 on 5 matching bases. Germline V CDR1 and CDR2: MNHEY, SMNVEV (reference sequence). The CDR3 is 14 residues long. V was trimmed by 2 bases and J by 7 bases, leaving 12 bases between them. The CDR3 is CASSLSTGVQPQHF. DNA for the CDR3: TGTGCCAGCAGTTTAAGCACAGGAGTCCAGCCCCAGCATTTT.

The chain joins TRBV29-1 to TRBJ1-1, with D hard to call. Germline assignment: CDR1 SQVTM and CDR2 ANQGSEA. V lost 6 bases and J 2 bases, leaving 16 bases between the germline ends. This CDR3 has 14 residues. The CDR3 DNA reads TGCAGCGTCACCGGGATGGGAGGAAACACTGAAGCTTTCTTT. Translating gives CSVTGMGGNTEAFF.

The V gene is TRBV5-4, the J gene TRBJ2-3; D is unclear. V dropped 2 bases and J dropped 12 bases, with 22 bases sitting between them. Germline CDR1 and CDR2: SGHNT and YYREEE (reference sequence). CDR3 length equals 15 residues. CDR3 in amino acids: CASSLIPPKPIRQYF. CDR3 coding DNA: TGTGCCAGCAGCTTAATTCCTCCCAAACCAATACGCCAGTATTTT.

A single count supports this clone. The chain joins TRBV7-3 to TRBJ2-1, with TRBD2 identical over 13 bases. Germline V CDR1 and CDR2: SGHTA, FQGTGA. The CDR3 extends over 16 amino acids. V was pared by 2 bases and J by 5 bases, with 3 bases of the junction left unmatched. Here the CDR3 DNA reads TGTGCCAGCAGCTTACATGGACTAGCGGGGGACAATGAGCAGTTCTTC. Translating it yields CASSLHGLAGDNEQFF.

This clone was detected a few times. V is TRBV29-1 and J is TRBJ1-1; D is perhaps TRBD1 (5 bases). The CDR3 has 13 residues. Germline CDR1 reads SQVTM; CDR2 reads ANQGSEA. The V end was cut by 3 bases, the J end by 4 bases, with 12 bases between. Here the CDR3 reads CSVDRGSSTEAFF. The CDR3, as DNA: TGCAGCGTTGACCGGGGGTCGAGCACTGAAGCTTTCTTT.

The chain uses TRBV30 and TRBJ1-1; 7 bases agree with TRBD1. The V gene end was trimmed by 5 bases and the J gene end by 4 bases; junction bases not matched to a gene: 4. The CDR3 contains 12 residues. The germline CDR1 and CDR2 sequences are GTSNPN and SVGIG (reference sequence). CDR3 coding DNA: TGTGCCTGGGACAGGGTGGCCACTGAAGCTTTCTTT. It encodes CAWDRVATEAFF.

This clone was seen once. The V call is TRBV27, the J call TRBJ2-3, with D tentatively TRBD1 or TRBD2 (5 bases each). The V gene's germline CDR1 is MNHEY and CDR2 SMNVEV (reference sequence). V was pared by 3 bases and J by 4 bases, with 11 bases between. The CDR3 has 14 amino acids. For the CDR3, the DNA is TGTGCCAGCAGTTTGAGAGGGGTCCCAGATACGCAGTATTTT. Amino acid sequence: CASSLRGVPDTQYF.

This clone is a singleton in its sample. This chain uses TRBV30 with TRBJ1-1, with a possible D match to TRBD1 (6 bases). Germline V gene data show CDR1 as GTSNPN and CDR2 as SVGIG (reference sequence). The CDR3 runs to 13 residues. Trimming cost V 4 bases and J 0 bases, with 9 bases left between them. In DNA, the CDR3 is TGTGCCTGGAATGAGGGGGTGAACACTGAAGCTTTCTTT. Translated: CAWNEGVNTEAFF.

This chain connects TRBV29-1 to TRBJ1-2; D gene uncertain. CDR1 and CDR2 from the germline V gene are SQVTM and ANQGSEA. The V end was cut by 5 bases, the J end by 6 bases, with 22 bases between. The CDR3 sequence is 15 residues long. For the CDR3, the DNA is TGCAGCGTTCACCCTGCGGGCACCTCTAAGGATGGCTACACCTTC. Its protein is CSVHPAGTSKDGYTF.